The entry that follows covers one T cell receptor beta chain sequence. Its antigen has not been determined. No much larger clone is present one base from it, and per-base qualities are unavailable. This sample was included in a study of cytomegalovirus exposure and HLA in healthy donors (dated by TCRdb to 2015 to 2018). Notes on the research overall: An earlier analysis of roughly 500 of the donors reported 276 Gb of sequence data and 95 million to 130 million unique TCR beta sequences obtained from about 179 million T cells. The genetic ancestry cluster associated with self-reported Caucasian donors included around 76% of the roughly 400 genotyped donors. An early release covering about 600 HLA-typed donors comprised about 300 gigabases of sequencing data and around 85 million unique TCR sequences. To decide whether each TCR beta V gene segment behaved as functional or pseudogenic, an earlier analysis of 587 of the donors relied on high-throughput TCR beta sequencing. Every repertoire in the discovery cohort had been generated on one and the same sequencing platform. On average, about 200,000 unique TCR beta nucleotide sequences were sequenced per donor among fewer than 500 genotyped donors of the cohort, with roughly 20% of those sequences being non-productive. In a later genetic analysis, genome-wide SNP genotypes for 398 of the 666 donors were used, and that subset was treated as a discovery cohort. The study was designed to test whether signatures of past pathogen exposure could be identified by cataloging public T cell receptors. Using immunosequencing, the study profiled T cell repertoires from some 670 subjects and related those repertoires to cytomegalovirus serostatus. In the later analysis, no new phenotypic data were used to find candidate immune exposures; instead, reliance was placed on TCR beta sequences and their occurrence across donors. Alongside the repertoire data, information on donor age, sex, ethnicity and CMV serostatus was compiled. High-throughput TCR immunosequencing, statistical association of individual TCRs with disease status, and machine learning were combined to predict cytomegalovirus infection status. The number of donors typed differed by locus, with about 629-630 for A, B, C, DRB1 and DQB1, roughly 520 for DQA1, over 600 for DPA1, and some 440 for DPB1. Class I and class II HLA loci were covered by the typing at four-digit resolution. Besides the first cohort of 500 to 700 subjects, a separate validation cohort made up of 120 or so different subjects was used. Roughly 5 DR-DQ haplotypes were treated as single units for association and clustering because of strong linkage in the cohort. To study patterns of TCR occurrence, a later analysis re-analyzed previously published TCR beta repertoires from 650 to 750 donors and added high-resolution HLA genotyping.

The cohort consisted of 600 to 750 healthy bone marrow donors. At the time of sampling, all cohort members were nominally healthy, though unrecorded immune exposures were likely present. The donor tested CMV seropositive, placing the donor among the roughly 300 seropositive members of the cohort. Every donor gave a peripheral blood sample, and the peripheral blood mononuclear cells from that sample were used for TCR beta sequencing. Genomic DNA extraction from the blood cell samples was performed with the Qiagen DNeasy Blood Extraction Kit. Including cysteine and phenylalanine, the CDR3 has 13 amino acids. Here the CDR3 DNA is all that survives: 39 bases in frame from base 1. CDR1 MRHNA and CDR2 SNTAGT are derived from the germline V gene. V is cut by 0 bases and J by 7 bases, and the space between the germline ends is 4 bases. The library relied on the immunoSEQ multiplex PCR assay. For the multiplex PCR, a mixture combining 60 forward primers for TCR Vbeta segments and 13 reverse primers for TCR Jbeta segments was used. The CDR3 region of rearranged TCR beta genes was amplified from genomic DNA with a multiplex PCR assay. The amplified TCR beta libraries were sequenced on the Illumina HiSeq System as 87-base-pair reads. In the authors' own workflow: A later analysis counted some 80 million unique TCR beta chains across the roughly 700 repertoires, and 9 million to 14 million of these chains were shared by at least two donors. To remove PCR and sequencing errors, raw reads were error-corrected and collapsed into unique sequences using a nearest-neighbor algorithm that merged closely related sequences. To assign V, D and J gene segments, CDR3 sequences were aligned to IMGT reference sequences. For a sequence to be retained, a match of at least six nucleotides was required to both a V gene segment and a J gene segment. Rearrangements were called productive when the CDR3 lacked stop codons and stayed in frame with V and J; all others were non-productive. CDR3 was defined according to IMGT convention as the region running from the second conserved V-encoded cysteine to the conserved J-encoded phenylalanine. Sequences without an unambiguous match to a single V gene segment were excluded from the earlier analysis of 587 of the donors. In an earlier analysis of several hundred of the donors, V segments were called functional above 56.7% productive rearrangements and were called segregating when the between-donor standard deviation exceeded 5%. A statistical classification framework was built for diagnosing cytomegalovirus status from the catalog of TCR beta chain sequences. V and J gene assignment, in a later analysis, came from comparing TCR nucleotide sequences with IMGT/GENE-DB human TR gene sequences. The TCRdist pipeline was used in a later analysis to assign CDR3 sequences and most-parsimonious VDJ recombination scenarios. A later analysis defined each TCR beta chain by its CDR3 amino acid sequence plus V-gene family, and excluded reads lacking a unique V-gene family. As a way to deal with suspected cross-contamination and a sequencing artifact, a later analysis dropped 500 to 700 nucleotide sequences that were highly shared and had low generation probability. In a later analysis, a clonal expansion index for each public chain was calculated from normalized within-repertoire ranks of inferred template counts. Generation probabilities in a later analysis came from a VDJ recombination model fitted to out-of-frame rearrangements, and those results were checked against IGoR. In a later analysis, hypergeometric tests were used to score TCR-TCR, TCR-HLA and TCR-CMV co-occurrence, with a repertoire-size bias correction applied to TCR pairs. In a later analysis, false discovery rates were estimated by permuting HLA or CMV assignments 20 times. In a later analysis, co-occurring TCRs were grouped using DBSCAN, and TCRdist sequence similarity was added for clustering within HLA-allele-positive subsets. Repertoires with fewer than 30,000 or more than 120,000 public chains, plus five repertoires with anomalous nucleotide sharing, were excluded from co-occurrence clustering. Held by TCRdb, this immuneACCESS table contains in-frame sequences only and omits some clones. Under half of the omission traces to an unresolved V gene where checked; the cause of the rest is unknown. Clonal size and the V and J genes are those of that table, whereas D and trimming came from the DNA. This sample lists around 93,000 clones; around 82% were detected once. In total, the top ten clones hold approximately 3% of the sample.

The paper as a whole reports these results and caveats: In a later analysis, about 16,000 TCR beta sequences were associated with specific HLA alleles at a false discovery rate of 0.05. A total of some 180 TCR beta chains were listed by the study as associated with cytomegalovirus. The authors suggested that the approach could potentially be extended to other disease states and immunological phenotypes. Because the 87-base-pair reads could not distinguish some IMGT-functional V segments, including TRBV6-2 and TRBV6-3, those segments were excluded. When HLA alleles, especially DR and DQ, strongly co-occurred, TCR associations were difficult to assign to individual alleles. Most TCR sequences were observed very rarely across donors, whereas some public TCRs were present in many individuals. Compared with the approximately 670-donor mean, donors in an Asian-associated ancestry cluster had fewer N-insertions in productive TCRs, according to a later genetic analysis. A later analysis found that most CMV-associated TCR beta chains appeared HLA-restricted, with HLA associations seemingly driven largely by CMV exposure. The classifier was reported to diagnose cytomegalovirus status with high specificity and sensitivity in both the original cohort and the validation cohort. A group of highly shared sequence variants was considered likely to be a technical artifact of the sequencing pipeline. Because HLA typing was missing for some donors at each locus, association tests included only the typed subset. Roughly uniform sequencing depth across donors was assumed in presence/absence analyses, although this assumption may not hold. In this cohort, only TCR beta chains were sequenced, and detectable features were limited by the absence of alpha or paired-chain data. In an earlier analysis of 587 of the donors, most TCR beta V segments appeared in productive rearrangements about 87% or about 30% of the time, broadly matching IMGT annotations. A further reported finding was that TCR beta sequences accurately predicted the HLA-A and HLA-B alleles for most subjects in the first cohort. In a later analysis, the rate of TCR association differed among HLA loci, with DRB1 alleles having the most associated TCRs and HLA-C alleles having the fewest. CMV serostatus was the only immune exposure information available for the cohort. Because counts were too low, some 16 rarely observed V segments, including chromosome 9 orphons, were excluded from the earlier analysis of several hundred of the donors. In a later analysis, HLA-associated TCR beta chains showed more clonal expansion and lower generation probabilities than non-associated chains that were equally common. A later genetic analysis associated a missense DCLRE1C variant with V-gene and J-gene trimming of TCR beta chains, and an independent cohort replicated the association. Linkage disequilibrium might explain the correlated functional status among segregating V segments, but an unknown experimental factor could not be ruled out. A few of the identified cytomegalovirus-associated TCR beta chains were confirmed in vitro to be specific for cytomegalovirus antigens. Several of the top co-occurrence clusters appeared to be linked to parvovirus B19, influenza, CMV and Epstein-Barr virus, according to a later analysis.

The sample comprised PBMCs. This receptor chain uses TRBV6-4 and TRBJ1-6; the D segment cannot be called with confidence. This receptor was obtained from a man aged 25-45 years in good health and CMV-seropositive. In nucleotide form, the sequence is TGTGCCAGCAGTGACTCGAGGAATTCACCCCTCCACTTT. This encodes CASSDSRNSPLHF.